One T cell receptor (beta chain) is described in this entry. As yet, its antigen is unknown. The ends were cut back, 2 bases at V and 6 bases at J, with 5 bases in the middle. The CDR3 runs 12 residues. From germline, CDR1 is SGHVS and CDR2 FQNEAQ. Via MiXCR, TCRdb re-called the reads, giving one row per CDR3 protein. The sample has more than 90,000 distinct CDR3 sequences; over 9% are singletons. The sample is drawn from a study of T cell repertoires in cytomegalovirus infection. The sequence came from a human donor in good health (CMV status not recorded). Some clones in this sample may be carry-over from other donors' samples. The chain recombines TRBV7-8 with TRBJ1-5; the D is unclear. Sequencing was done on a sample of PBMCs, sequenced either directly or after in vitro stimulation (not recorded which). CDR3 in amino acids: CASSLIGQPQHF. As DNA, the CDR3 is TGTGCCAGCAGCTTAATCGGTCAGCCCCAGCATTTT. The full variable domain, with the rest looked up from reference TRBV7-8 and TRBJ1-5, is GAGVSQSPRYKVAKRGQDVALRCDPISGHVSLFWYQQALGQGPEFLTYFQNEAQLDKSGLPSDRFFAERPEGSVSTLKIQRTQQEDSAVYLCASSLIGQPQHFGDGTRLSIL.